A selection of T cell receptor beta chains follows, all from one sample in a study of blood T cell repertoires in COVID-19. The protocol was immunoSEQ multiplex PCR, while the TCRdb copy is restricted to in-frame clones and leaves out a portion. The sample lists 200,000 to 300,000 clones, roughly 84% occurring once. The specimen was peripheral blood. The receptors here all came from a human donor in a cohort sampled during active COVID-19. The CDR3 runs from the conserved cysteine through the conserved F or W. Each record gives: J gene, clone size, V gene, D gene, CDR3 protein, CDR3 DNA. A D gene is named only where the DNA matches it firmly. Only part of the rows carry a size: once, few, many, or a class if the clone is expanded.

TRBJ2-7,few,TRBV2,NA,CASSEQGITYEQYF,TGTGCCAGCAGTGAACAGGGAATCACCTACGAGCAGTACTTC
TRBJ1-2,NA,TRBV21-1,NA,CASSKSHRGHGYTF,TGTGCCAGCAGCAAATCTCACAGGGGGCATGGCTACACCTTC
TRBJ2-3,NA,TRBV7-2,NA,CASSLGGGADTQYF,TGTGCCAGCAGCTTAGGGGGAGGCGCAGATACGCAGTATTTT
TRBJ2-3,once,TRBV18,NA,CASSFADTQYF,TGTGCCAGCTCATTCGCGGATACGCAGTATTTT
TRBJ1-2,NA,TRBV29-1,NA,CSVERHPESYGYTF,TGCAGCGTTGAGCGACACCCGGAAAGCTATGGCTACACCTTC
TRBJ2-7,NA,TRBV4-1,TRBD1,CASSLIPPTPGQGAVGYEQYF,TGCGCCAGCAGCCTTATACCGCCTACACCGGGACAGGGGGCGGTTGGCTACGAGCAGTACTTC
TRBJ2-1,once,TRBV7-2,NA,CASSLTTRWIDEQFF,TGTGCCAGCAGCCTAACGACTAGGTGGATCGATGAGCAGTTCTTC
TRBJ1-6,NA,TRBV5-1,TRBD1,CASSVGQGMNSPLHF,TGCGCCAGCAGCGTAGGACAGGGTATGAATTCACCCCTCCACTTT
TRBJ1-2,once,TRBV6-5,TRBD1,CASKPGGSWGYGYTF,TGTGCCAGCAAACCAGGGGGGTCTTGGGGCTATGGCTACACCTTC
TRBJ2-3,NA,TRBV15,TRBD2,CATSSRLAGGPDTQYF,TGTGCCACCAGCAGCCGACTAGCGGGGGGGCCAGATACGCAGTATTTT
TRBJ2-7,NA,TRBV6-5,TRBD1,CASSYRTGFEQYF,TGTGCCAGCAGTTACCGGACAGGGTTCGAGCAGTACTTC
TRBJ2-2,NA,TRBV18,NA,CASSPGLTGELFF,TGTGCCAGCTCACCTGGACTCACCGGGGAGCTGTTTTTT
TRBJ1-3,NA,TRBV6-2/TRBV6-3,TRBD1,CASSLRQGSGNTIYF,TGTGCCAGCAGCCTAAGACAGGGGTCTGGAAACACCATATATTTT
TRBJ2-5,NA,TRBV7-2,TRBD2,CASSLARASGPQETQYF,TGTGCCAGCAGCTTAGCGCGGGCTAGCGGCCCACAAGAGACCCAGTACTTC
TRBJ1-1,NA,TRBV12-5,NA,CASGLLTGGTEAFF,TGTGCTAGTGGTTTGCTTACAGGCGGCACTGAAGCTTTCTTT
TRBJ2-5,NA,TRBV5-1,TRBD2,CASSFQSGAIQETQYF,TGCGCCAGCAGCTTCCAGAGCGGGGCGATACAAGAGACCCAGTACTTC
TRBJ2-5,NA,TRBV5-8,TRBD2,CASNQLWTSDFQETQYF,TGTGCCAGCAACCAGCTTTGGACTAGCGACTTCCAAGAGACCCAGTACTTC
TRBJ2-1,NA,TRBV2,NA,CASSGPRTAANLYNEQFF,TGTGCCAGCAGTGGCCCGAGGACAGCCGCCAATCTCTACAATGAGCAGTTCTTC
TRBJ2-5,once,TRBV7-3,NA,CASSLNTGSQETQYF,TGTGCCAGCAGCTTAAACACAGGGTCGCAAGAGACCCAGTACTTC
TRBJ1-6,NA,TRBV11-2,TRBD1,CASSPRTGSSYNSPLHF,TGTGCCAGCAGCCCCAGGACAGGAAGCTCCTATAATTCACCCCTCCACTTT
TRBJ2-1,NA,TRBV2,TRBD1,CASTEGALGFNEQFF,TGTGCCAGCACCGAGGGGGCACTTGGGTTCAATGAGCAGTTCTTC
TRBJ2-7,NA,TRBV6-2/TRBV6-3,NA,CASSYIGAEQYF,TGTGCCAGCAGTTACATAGGGGCCGAGCAGTACTTC
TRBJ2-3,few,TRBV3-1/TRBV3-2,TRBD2,CASSRRPSGRTDTQYF,TGTGCCAGCAGCCGTCGGCCTAGCGGACGCACAGATACGCAGTATTTT
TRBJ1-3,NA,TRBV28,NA,CASLTYGNTIYF,TGTGCCAGCCTGACTTACGGAAACACCATATATTTT
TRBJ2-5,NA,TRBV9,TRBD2,CASSAGLAGQETQYF,TGTGCCAGCAGCGCCGGACTAGCGGGACAAGAGACCCAGTACTTC
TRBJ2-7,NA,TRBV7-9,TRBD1,CASTDDRGSYEQYF,TGTGCCAGCACCGACGACAGGGGCTCCTACGAGCAGTACTTC
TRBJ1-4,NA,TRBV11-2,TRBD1,CASSPTGTAEKLFF,TGTGCCAGCAGCCCAACCGGGACAGCAGAAAAACTGTTTTTT
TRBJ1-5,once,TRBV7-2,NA,CASSLEQSYNQPQHF,TGTGCCAGCAGCTTAGAACAGAGTTACAATCAGCCCCAGCATTTT
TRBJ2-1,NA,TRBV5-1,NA,CASSLDGSVAYNEQFF,TGCGCCAGCAGCTTGGATGGGAGCGTGGCATACAATGAGCAGTTCTTC
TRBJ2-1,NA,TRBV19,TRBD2,CASSIATGGRTYNEQFF,TGTGCCAGTAGTATAGCAACGGGGGGAAGGACCTACAATGAGCAGTTCTTC